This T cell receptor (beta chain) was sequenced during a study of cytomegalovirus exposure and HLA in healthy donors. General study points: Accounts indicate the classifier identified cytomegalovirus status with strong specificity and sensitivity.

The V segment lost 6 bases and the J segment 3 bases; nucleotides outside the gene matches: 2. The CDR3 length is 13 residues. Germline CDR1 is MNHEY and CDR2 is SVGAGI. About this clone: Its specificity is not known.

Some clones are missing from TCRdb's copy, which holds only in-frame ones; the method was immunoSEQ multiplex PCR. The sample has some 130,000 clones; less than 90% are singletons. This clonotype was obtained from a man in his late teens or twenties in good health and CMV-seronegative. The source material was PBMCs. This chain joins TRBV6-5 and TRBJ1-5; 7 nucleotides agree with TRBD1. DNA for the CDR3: TGTGCCAGCAGGACAGGGTACAATCAGCCCCAGCATTTT. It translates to CASRTGYNQPQHF.